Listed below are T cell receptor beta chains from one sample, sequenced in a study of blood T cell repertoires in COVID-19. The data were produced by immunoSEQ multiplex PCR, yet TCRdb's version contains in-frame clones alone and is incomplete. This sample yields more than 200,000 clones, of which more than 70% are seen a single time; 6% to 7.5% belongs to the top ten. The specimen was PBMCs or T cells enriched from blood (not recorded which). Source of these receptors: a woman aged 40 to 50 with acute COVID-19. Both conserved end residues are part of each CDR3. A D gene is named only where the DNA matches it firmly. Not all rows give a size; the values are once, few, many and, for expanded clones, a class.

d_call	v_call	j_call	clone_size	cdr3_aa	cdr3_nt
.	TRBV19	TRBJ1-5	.	CASSIAQGQGNQPQHF	TGTGCCAGTAGTATCGCCCAGGGTCAGGGCAATCAGCCCCAGCATTTT
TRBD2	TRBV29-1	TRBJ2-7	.	CSVLSGDSYEQYF	TGCAGCGTCCTTAGCGGGGACTCCTACGAGCAGTACTTC
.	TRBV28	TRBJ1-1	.	CASNSQGLGNTEAFF	TGTGCCAGCAACAGCCAGGGATTGGGGAACACTGAAGCTTTCTTT
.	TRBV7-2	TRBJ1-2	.	CASSLAGSNYGYTF	TGTGCCAGCAGCTTAGCGGGCTCAAACTATGGCTACACCTTC
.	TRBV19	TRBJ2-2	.	CASSTVTGELFF	TGTGCCAGTAGTACCGTAACCGGGGAGCTGTTTTTT
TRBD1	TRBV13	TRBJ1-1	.	CASSPGTANTEAFF	TGTGCCAGCAGCCCAGGGACAGCCAACACTGAAGCTTTCTTT
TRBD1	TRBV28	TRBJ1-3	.	CASSSTDRGKDTIYF	TGTGCCAGCAGTTCAACGGACAGGGGGAAGGACACCATATATTTT
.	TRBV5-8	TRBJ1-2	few	CASSLGGRPGYTF	TGTGCCAGCAGCTTGGGGGGGAGGCCTGGCTACACCTTC
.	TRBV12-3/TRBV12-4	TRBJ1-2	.	CASSLGSWGGYTF	TGTGCCAGCAGTTTAGGATCCTGGGGCGGCTACACCTTC
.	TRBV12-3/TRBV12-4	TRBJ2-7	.	CASSRDSPGRQYF	TGTGCCAGCAGTCGCGACAGTCCAGGACGACAGTACTTC
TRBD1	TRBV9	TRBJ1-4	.	CASSADRGSRNEKLFF	TGTGCCAGCAGTGCGGACAGGGGAAGTCGGAATGAAAAACTGTTTTTT
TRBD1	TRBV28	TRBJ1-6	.	CASRHRDRGNSPLHF	TGTGCCAGCAGACACAGAGACAGGGGCAATTCACCCCTCCACTTT
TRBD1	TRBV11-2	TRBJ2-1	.	CASTIRTGLLNNEQFF	TGTGCCAGCACCATACGGACAGGGCTTTTGAACAATGAGCAGTTCTTC
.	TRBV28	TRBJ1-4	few	CASSDPGSQGEKLFF	TGTGCCAGCAGTGACCCAGGGTCCCAAGGAGAAAAACTGTTTTTT
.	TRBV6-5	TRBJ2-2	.	CASRRGKGYTGELFF	TGTGCCAGCAGACGGGGGAAAGGGTACACCGGGGAGCTGTTTTTT
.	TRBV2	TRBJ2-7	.	CASSENRANEQYF	TGTGCCAGCAGTGAAAACAGGGCCAACGAGCAGTACTTC
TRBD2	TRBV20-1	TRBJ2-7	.	CSASWTSGGEQYF	TGCAGTGCTAGTTGGACTAGCGGAGGCGAGCAGTACTTC
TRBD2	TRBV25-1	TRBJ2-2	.	CASSPRAGGNTGELFF	TGTGCCAGCAGTCCCAGGGCGGGAGGTAACACCGGGGAGCTGTTTTTT
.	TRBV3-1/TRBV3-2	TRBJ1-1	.	CASSQFTGNTEAFF	TGTGCCAGCAGCCAATTTACGGGGAACACTGAAGCTTTCTTT
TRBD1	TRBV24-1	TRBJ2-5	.	CATSDYHSWTGRNGPVKETQYF	TGTGCCACCAGTGATTACCACTCTTGGACAGGGAGGAACGGACCCGTAAAAGAGACCCAGTACTTC
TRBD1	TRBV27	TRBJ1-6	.	CASSVLGQRSPLHF	TGTGCCAGCAGCGTCCTGGGACAGAGATCACCCCTCCACTTT
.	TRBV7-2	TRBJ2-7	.	CASSPISLVEQYF	TGTGCCAGCAGCCCGATTAGTTTGGTCGAGCAGTACTTC
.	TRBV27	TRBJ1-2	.	CASSFGVSGGYTF	TGTGCCAGCAGTTTCGGGGTTTCGGGTGGCTACACCTTC
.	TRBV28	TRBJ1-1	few	CASSVGYGGTEAFF	TGTGCCAGCAGTGTAGGGTATGGAGGCACTGAAGCTTTCTTT
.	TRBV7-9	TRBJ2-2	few	CASSFGSNTGELFF	TGTGCCAGCAGCTTCGGGTCTAACACCGGGGAGCTGTTTTTT
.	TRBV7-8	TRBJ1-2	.	CASSPKSEGVNYGYTF	TGTGCCAGCAGCCCCAAGTCAGAGGGTGTTAACTATGGCTACACCTTC
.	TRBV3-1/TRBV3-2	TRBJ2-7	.	CASSQAPGGPYEQYF	TGTGCCAGCAGCCAAGCCCCTGGAGGTCCCTACGAGCAGTACTTC
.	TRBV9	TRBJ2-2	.	CASSVVSGPNTGELFF	TGTGCCAGCAGCGTAGTTAGCGGTCCTAACACCGGGGAGCTGTTTTTT
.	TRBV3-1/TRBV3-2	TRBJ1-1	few	CASSQDREVPSPNTEAFF	TGTGCCAGCAGCCAAGATCGAGAAGTACCGAGCCCTAACACTGAAGCTTTCTTT
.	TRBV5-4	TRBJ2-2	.	CASRHGKGLTGELFF	TGTGCCAGCAGACATGGGAAGGGGCTCACCGGGGAGCTGTTTTTT
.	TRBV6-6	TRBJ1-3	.	CASSYPPNTIYF	TGTGCCAGCAGTTACCCCCCGAACACCATATATTTT
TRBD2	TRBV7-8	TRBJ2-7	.	CASSSGLAEASYEQYF	TGTGCCAGCAGCTCCGGACTAGCCGAAGCCTCCTACGAGCAGTACTTC
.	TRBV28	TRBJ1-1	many	CASRFPVSTEAFF	TGTGCCAGCAGGTTCCCGGTGTCCACTGAAGCTTTCTTT
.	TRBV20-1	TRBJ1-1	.	CSASFQGLSEAFF	TGCAGTGCTAGTTTTCAGGGGCTCAGTGAAGCTTTCTTT
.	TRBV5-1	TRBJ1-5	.	CASSLGQGGNQPQHF	TGCGCCAGCAGCTTGGGGCAGGGTGGCAATCAGCCCCAGCATTTT
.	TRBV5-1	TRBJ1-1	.	CASSSGGALHTKDTEAFF	TGCGCCAGCAGCTCTGGGGGGGCACTACATACTAAAGACACTGAAGCTTTCTTT